This section outlines one T cell receptor beta chain sequence together with its context. The sample holds other DNA sequences that translate to the same CDR3. Germline V gene data show CDR1 as MNHEY and CDR2 as SVGAGI. The CDR3 has 14 residues. V lost 2 bases and J lost 7, with 9 bases in between. This specimen belongs to a study of glioma-infiltrating T cells after dendritic cell vaccination. Method: immunoSEQ multiplex PCR; TCRdb's copy keeps in-frame clones and lacks some. The table shows about 82,000 clones, with 85% to 90% occurring only once. The sequence was collected from a human donor with glioblastoma. Source: blood, taken before dendritic cell vaccination. This sequence joins TRBV6-5 and TRBJ1-6; possible D gene TRBD1, 6 bases. CDR3 bases: TGTGCCAGCAGTTACCTGCAGGGGAATTCACCCCTCCACTTT. This encodes CASSYLQGNSPLHF.